One and the same sample provided the 25 T cell receptor beta chains below, sequenced in a study of cytomegalovirus exposure and HLA in healthy donors. With 60 Vbeta and 13 Jbeta primers, the PCR was carried out. The method was immunoSEQ multiplex PCR; TCRdb's version includes in-frame clones alone and lacks a portion of them. The sample gives 90,000 to 150,000 clones, over 75% of which show up once; 1.5% is in the top ten. Sequencing was carried out using PBMCs. All receptors derive from a woman under 30 in good health and CMV-seronegative.

The CDR3 nucleotides are TGTGCCAGCTCACCTCAGGACAGCCCCTATACCCACGAGCAGTACTTC. Its protein is CASSPQDSPYTHEQYF. The chain carries TRBV18 and TRBJ2-7, with D maybe TRBD1 (6 bases). V lost 3 bases to trimming and J lost 5 bases, with 20 bases between them. This CDR3 contains 16 residues. Germline CDR1 reads KGHSH; CDR2 reads LQKENI.

This chain uses TRBV29-1 with TRBJ2-2; TRBD1 is a possible D gene (7 bases). The V gene's germline CDR1 is SQVTM and CDR2 ANQGSEA. The length of the CDR3 is 14 residues. Trimming took 5 bases from V and 4 from J, leaving 14 bases between them. The CDR3 coding sequence is TGCAGCGTTAGGCAGGGGGAGGTCACCGGGGAGCTGTTTTTT. Its protein product is CSVRQGEVTGELFF.

The chain employs TRBV29-1 and TRBJ1-2, with a weak D call TRBD1 (6 bases). Germline loops: CDR1 SQVTM, CDR2 ANQGSEA. Trimming pared 3 bases from V and 6 bases from J, leaving 20 bases between. The CDR3 is 15 amino acids. CDR3 protein: CSVDDSGGLGDGYTF. Written as DNA, the CDR3 is TGCAGCGTTGACGACTCCGGGGGGCTCGGAGATGGCTACACCTTC.

V usage is TRBV5-1 and J usage is TRBJ1-1, with D unclear. The CDR3 length is 15 residues. Per the germline V gene, CDR1 is SGHRS and CDR2 is YFSETQ. V gave up 0 bases and J gave up 4 bases, with 13 bases separating them. The CDR3 protein is CASSLDGPGSTEAFF. The CDR3 DNA reads TGCGCCAGCAGCTTGGACGGCCCGGGGAGCACTGAAGCTTTCTTT.

The chain employs TRBV4-1 and TRBJ2-7, with D uncertain. Deletions cut 1 base from V and 2 bases from J, with 12 bases between. This CDR3 comprises 15 residues. Germline V CDR1 and CDR2: MGHRA, YSYEKL. CDR3 region: CASSQVLGNTYEQYF. CDR3 in DNA: TGCGCCAGCAGCCAAGTCCTGGGCAACACCTACGAGCAGTACTTC.

V is TRBV7-2 and J is TRBJ2-6, with 9 bases fitting TRBD1. Unmatched junction bases numbered 6, after V lost 5 bases and J lost 4 bases. CDR3 size: 16 residues. Per the germline V gene, CDR1 is SGHTA and CDR2 is FQGNSA. CDR3 residues: CASSDRGAGGANVLTF. The CDR3 DNA sequence: TGTGCCAGCAGCGACAGGGGGGCTGGGGGGGCCAACGTCCTGACTTTC.

V and J are TRBV7-9 and TRBJ1-2; no clear D gene. The CDR3 is 14 residues long. V lost 5 bases, J lost 7 bases, and 17 bases lay in between. Germline values: CDR1 SEHNR, CDR2 FQNEAQ (reference sequence). The CDR3: CASSHPIGDSGYTF. Written as DNA, the CDR3 is TGTGCCAGCAGCCACCCTATAGGAGATTCTGGCTACACCTTC.

The chain employs TRBV6-1 and TRBJ2-2; TRBD2 agrees at 8 bases. Germline CDR1 is MNHNS and CDR2 is SASEGT. The CDR3 totals 15 residues. Losses at the gene ends were 3 bases for V and 6 bases for J; bases not matched to a gene: 6. CDR3 protein: CASSDHIAGPGELFF. The CDR3 DNA is TGTGCCAGCAGTGACCACATAGCGGGGCCCGGGGAGCTGTTTTTT.

V and J are TRBV7-9 and TRBJ1-4; D is ambiguous. CDR1 is SEHNR, CDR2 FQNEAQ, per germline (reference sequence). V was trimmed by 8 bases and J by 6 bases, leaving 13 bases between them. The CDR3 length is 13 residues. CDR3 sequence: CASDPGVDEKLFF. CDR3 DNA: TGTGCCAGCGACCCCGGGGTAGATGAAAAACTGTTTTTT.

The chain carries TRBV7-2 and TRBJ2-5; TRBD2 matches at 8 bases. CDR1 is SGHTA, CDR2 FQGNSA, per germline. V lost 2 bases, J lost 1 base, and 6 bases stayed unmatched. This CDR3 is 16 amino acids long. The CDR3 bases are TGTGCCAGCAGCTTAATAGGTAGCGGGGCCCAAGAGACCCAGTACTTC. It codes for CASSLIGSGAQETQYF.

The chain carries TRBV6-5 and TRBJ2-7; D is unresolved. The V and J ends lost 0 bases and 5 bases respectively, with 11 bases between them. From germline, CDR1 is MNHEY and CDR2 SVGAGI. CDR3 length: 14 residues. The CDR3 loop is CASSYSNSPHEQYF. CDR3 sequence (DNA): TGTGCCAGCAGTTACTCGAACAGCCCCCACGAGCAGTACTTC.

The genes are TRBV5-4 and TRBJ2-7, with D maybe TRBD1 (5 bases). V lost 1 base, J lost 2 bases, and 7 bases lay in between. Germline V lookup: CDR1 SGHNT, CDR2 YYREEE (reference sequence). This CDR3 spans 13 amino acids. The CDR3 region is CASSLTGAYEQYF. CDR3 in DNA: TGTGCCAGCAGCTTGACAGGTGCCTACGAGCAGTACTTC.

This clone was observed a single time. In DNA form, the CDR3 reads TGTGCCAGCAGCTTTGTATCAGCGTACCAAGAGACCCAGTACTTC. This translates into CASSFVSAYQETQYF. V usage is TRBV5-6 and J usage is TRBJ2-5; D is undetermined. The CDR3 contains 15 residues. Germline V gene sequence: CDR1 SGHDT, CDR2 YYEEEE. The V and J ends lost 2 bases and 0 bases respectively, with 11 bases between them.

V is TRBV5-8 and J is TRBJ2-2; D not resolved. Trimming shortened V by 4 bases and J by 2 bases, and 15 bases separated the two germline ends. The germline V gene has CDR1 SGHTS and CDR2 YDEGEE. The length of the CDR3 is 16 residues. CDR3 loop: CASSPGGRGNTGELFF. Here the CDR3 DNA reads TGTGCCAGCAGCCCCGGCGGTAGAGGTAACACCGGGGAGCTGTTTTTT.

This chain uses TRBV18 with TRBJ2-7, with D possibly TRBD2 on 5 matching bases. The CDR3 has 13 residues. The germline V gene encodes CDR1 KGHSH and CDR2 LQKENI. Trimming left V 3 bases short and J 6 bases short, with 12 bases between. CDR3 bases: TGTGCCAGCTCACCCTTAAACCGGGGCGAGCAGTACTTC. This codes for CASSPLNRGEQYF.

The J gene is TRBJ2-7, the V gene TRBV12-2; the D call of TRBD1 is as the table states it, not checked on the DNA. TRBV12-2 has pseudogene status. The CDR3 sequence is 16 residues long. In nucleotides, the CDR3 is TGTGCAAGTCGCCCAAGTGGGAACAGGGGGCTCGGCGAGCAGTACTTC. Its protein product is CASRPSGNRGLGEQYF.

This clone has more than one count but fewer than ten. The chain couples TRBV5-6 to TRBJ2-2; D might be TRBD1 (6 bases). V was trimmed by 5 bases and J by 4 bases, leaving 18 bases between them. CDR1 SGHDT and CDR2 YYEEEE come from the germline V gene. The CDR3 runs 16 residues. The CDR3 DNA reads TGTGCCAGCAGTTTTGTAGGACAGATTCTCACCGGGGAGCTGTTTTTT. It is translated as CASSFVGQILTGELFF.

This rearrangement joins TRBV11-2 to TRBJ2-1; 7 positions match TRBD2. The CDR3 sequence is 15 residues long. Trimming took 5 bases from V and 8 from J; bases not matched to a gene: 12. Germline CDR1 SGHAT, CDR2 FQNNGV. CDR3 nucleotides: TGTGCCAGCAGCCCCCCAGGCGGGAGAAGGTATGAGCAGTTCTTC. It yields the protein CASSPPGGRRYEQFF.

The chain joins TRBV10-3 to TRBJ1-1; no firm D call. CDR3 length: 12 amino acids. Trimming took off 6 bases at V and 11 bases at J, with 16 bases between the two ends. Germline CDR1 ENHRY, CDR2 SYGVKD. Here the CDR3 DNA reads TGTGCCATCAGGGAAGACAAGGCTGGTGCTTTCTTT. This translates into CAIREDKAGAFF.

V gene TRBV5-1 combines with J gene TRBJ2-1, with 7 bases aligning to TRBD1. The CDR3 contains 14 residues. The ends lost 0 bases at V and 3 bases at J; junction bases unmatched: 0. Germline CDR1 SGHRS, CDR2 YFSETQ. The CDR3 nucleotides are TGCGCCAGCAGCTTGGACAGGGGCTACAATGAGCAGTTCTTC. Amino acids: CASSLDRGYNEQFF.

A few counts support this clone. This chain's CDR3 is CASSENGENEKLFF. CDR3 DNA sequence: TGTGCCAGCAGTGAAAACGGGGAAAATGAAAAACTGTTTTTT. The chain combines TRBV6-5 with TRBJ1-4; D not resolved. Trimming took 5 bases from V and 5 from J, leaving 12 bases between them. The CDR3 totals 14 residues. Looked up from germline, CDR1 is MNHEY and CDR2 is SVGAGI.

The V gene is TRBV6-1, the J gene TRBJ1-3; a weak D match, TRBD1 (6 bases). V lost 5 bases and J 7 bases, leaving 15 bases between the germline ends. This CDR3 has 14 residues. The germline V gene has CDR1 MNHNS and CDR2 SASEGT. CDR3 amino acids: CASSRGQGRNTIYF. The CDR3 region has the DNA TGTGCCAGCAGTCGGGGTCAGGGGCGGAACACCATATATTTT.

The CDR3 coding sequence is TGTGCCAGCAGTTCCCCAAGGACTAGCGGGAGGATTAACACGCAGTATTTT. It translates to CASSSPRTSGRINTQYF. The gene calls are TRBV28 and TRBJ2-3; 14 bases align to TRBD2. This CDR3 has 17 amino acids. CDR1 and CDR2 from the germline V gene are MDHEN and SYDVKM. With 4 bases clipped from V and 9 bases from J, the junction kept 12 bases outside the gene matches.

The genes are TRBV7-2 and TRBJ1-4, with TRBD1 identical over 8 bases. The germline gives CDR1 SGHTA, CDR2 FQGNSA. J was trimmed by 7 bases and V by 1 base; bases with no gene match: 11. This CDR3 comprises 17 residues. The CDR3 coding sequence is TGTGCCAGCAGCTTAGGGGACAGGATCGATTGGAGTGAAAAACTGTTTTTT. It is translated as CASSLGDRIDWSEKLFF. The complete variable domain, with remaining parts taken from reference TRBV7-2 and TRBJ1-4, reads GAGVSQSPSNKVTEKGKDVELRCDPISGHTALYWYRQSLGQGLEFLIYFQGNSAPDKSGLPSDRFSAERTGGSVSTLTIQRTQQEDSAVYLCASSLGDRIDWSEKLFFGSGTQLSVL.

The chain employs TRBV6-5 and TRBJ1-1; a weak D match, TRBD1 (5 bases). From germline, CDR1 is MNHEY and CDR2 SVGAGI. The V gene lost 6 bases and the J gene lost 2 bases, with 13 bases spanning the gap. The CDR3 sequence is 14 residues long. CDR3 bases: TGTGCCAGCAGAAGCGGGGGTATCAACACTGAAGCTTTCTTT. This translates into CASRSGGINTEAFF.